The sequence of this TCR beta chain was determined in a study of blood T cell repertoires in COVID-19. Study overall: Collection of acute and convalescent COVID-19 samples took place in the United States, Italy and Spain. Sources were T cells, B-cell-depleted T cells, or PBMCs; the material itself was cDNA or gDNA.

Trimming at V came to 8 bases and at J to 2 bases, leaving 18 bases not matched to a gene. Germline loops: CDR1 SNHLY, CDR2 FYNNEI. The CDR3 sequence is 18 residues long. Some clones are missing from TCRdb's copy, which holds only in-frame ones; the method was immunoSEQ multiplex PCR. The table lists roughly 200,000 clones, approximately 84% of them singletons. The rearrangement links TRBV2 to TRBJ1-5; 7 nucleotides line up with TRBD1. Source material: peripheral blood. The origin of this receptor is a woman older than 75 with COVID-19, enrolled during active disease. CDR3 sequence reads: CASSGGTAIPGGNQPQHF. The CDR3 bases are TGTGCCAGCTCGGGAGGGACAGCTATACCCGGGGGCAATCAGCCCCAGCATTTT.